These T cell receptor beta chains were read from a single sample in a study of T cells in Graves' hyperthyroidism and ophthalmopathy. MiXCR was run by TCRdb on the multiplex PCR reads, yielding one entry per CDR3 protein. The sample includes over 700,000 distinct CDR3 sequences, more than 30% of them seen just once. Source material: blood. Every receptor here comes from a man between 18 and 29 years old with Graves' hyperthyroidism. Each CDR3 is given with its conserved first and last residue. Fields, in order: clone size, J gene, V gene, D gene, CDR3 DNA, CDR3 protein. A D gene is named only where the DNA matches it firmly. Size is omitted from some rows. Given values are once, few, many or a class for expanded clones.

few | TRBJ2-2 | TRBV19 | - | TGTGCCAGGGGAGGGGAGCTGTTTTTT | CARGGELFF
- | TRBJ1-4 | TRBV25-1 | - | TGTGCCAGCAGTGCCGTGGAAGCAACTAATGAAAAACTGTTTTTT | CASSAVEATNEKLFF
few | TRBJ2-7 | TRBV7-2 | - | TGTGCCAGCAGCTCCCCTGGACGGCGGGAGCAGTACTTC | CASSSPGRREQYF
- | TRBJ2-5 | TRBV24-1 | - | TGTGCCACCGGCAGCTCAGCTGGGATCCAAGAGACCCAGTACTTC | CATGSSAGIQETQYF
few | TRBJ2-7 | TRBV19 | - | TGTGCCAGTAGTATAGCACCCCCGGGAACCTACGAGCAGTACTTC | CASSIAPPGTYEQYF
few | TRBJ2-1 | TRBV29-1 | - | TGCAGCGTTGCGGGCAGGGAATTGAATGAGCAGTTCTTC | CSVAGRELNEQFF
few | TRBJ1-1 | TRBV10-3 | TRBD1 | TGTGCCAGCAGTTCGTCAGGGGGCGAGGAAGCTTTCTTT | CASSSSGGEEAFF
many | TRBJ1-3 | TRBV29-1 | - | TGCAGCGTAATCCAGGGAAACACCATATATTTT | CSVIQGNTIYF
few | TRBJ1-1 | TRBV28 | - | TGTGCCAGCAGTTTAGGGAGGGACCTTTTCTTT | CASSLGRDLFF
few | TRBJ2-7 | TRBV20-1 | TRBD2 | TGCAGTGCTAGGTCCCATCAGAGCGGGAGCTCCTACGAGCAGTACTTC | CSARSHQSGSSYEQYF
few | TRBJ1-1 | TRBV11-2 | TRBD1 | TGTGCCAGCAGCGTAGGGGACAGCGGACCCACTGAAGCTTTCTTT | CASSVGDSGPTEAFF
- | TRBJ2-2 | TRBV7-9 | - | TGTGCCAGCGCAGAGGGGATCGGGGAGCTGTTTTTT | CASAEGIGELFF
- | TRBJ1-2 | TRBV9 | TRBD1 | TGTGCCAGCAGCCCAACCCGGGACAGAGCCAGGTTCGGCTACACCTTC | CASSPTRDRARFGYTF
- | TRBJ1-1 | TRBV29-1 | - | TGCAGCGCCGGGAAGTGGGACACTGAAGCTTTCTTT | CSAGKWDTEAFF
- | TRBJ2-2 | TRBV14 | TRBD2 | TGTGCCAGCAGCCCCCTCGGGGGGATACTAGTTCCCGGGGAGCTGTTTTTT | CASSPLGGILVPGELFF
- | TRBJ1-4 | TRBV14 | TRBD1 | TGTGCCAGCAGCCAAGATCTACAGGGGGGTAATGAAAAACTGTTTTTT | CASSQDLQGGNEKLFF
- | TRBJ2-7 | TRBV7-2 | TRBD1 | TGTGCCAGCAGCTCGACAGGGTTCTCCTACGAGCAGTACTTC | CASSSTGFSYEQYF
many | TRBJ1-6 | TRBV9 | - | TGTGCCAGCAGCCCCACGGGGACGACTAATTCACCCCTCCACTTT | CASSPTGTTNSPLHF
- | TRBJ1-3 | TRBV7-9 | TRBD1 | TGTGCCAGCAGCCTAGGGGACAGGGATAAGAACACCATGTATTTT | CASSLGDRDKNTMYF
- | TRBJ1-2 | TRBV20-1 | - | TGCAGTGCTAGAGGCGGGGGGAGGGGACCTTATGGCTACACCTTC | CSARGGGRGPYGYTF